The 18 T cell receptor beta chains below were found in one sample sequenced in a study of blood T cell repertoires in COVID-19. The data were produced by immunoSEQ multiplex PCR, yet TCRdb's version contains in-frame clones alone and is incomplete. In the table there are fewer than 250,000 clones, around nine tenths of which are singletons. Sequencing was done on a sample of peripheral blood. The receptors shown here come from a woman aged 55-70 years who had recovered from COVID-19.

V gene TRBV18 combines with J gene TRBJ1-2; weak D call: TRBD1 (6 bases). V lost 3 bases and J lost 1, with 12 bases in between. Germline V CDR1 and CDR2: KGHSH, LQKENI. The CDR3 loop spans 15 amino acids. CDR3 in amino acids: CASSPARQDNYGYTF. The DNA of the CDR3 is TGTGCCAGCTCACCCGCCCGACAGGATAACTATGGCTACACCTTC.

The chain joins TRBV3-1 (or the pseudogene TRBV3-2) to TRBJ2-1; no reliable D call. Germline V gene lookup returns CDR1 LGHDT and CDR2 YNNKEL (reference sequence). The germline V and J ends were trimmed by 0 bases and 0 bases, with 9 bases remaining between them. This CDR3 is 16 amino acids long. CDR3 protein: CASSQDRKSSYNEQFF. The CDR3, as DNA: TGTGCCAGCAGCCAAGACAGGAAGAGCTCCTACAATGAGCAGTTCTTC.

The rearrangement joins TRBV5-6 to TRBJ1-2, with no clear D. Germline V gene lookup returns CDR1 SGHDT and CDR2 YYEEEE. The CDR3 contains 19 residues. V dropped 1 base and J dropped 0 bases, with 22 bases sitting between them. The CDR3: CASSLRFARLGRTNYGYTF. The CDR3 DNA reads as TGTGCCAGCAGCTTGAGGTTCGCCCGATTGGGCCGAACTAACTATGGCTACACCTTC.

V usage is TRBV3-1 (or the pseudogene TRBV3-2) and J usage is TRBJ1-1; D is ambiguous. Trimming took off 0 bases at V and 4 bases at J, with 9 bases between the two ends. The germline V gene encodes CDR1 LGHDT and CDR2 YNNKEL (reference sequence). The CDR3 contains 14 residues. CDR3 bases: TGTGCCAGCAGCCAAGATGCGGGGTCCACTGAAGCTTTCTTT. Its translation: CASSQDAGSTEAFF.

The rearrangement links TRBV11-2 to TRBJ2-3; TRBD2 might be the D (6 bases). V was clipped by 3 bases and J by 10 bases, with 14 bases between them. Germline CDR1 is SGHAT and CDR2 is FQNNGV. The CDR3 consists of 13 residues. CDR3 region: CASSLGDFQAQYF. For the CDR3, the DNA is TGTGCCAGCAGCTTGGGGGACTTTCAGGCGCAGTATTTT.

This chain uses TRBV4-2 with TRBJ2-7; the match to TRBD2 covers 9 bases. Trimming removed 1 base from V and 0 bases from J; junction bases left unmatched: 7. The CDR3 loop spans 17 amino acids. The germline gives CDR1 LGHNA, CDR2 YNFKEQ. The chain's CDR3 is CASSQALAGILSYEQYF. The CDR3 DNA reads TGTGCCAGCAGCCAAGCGCTAGCGGGGATCCTCTCCTACGAGCAGTACTTC.

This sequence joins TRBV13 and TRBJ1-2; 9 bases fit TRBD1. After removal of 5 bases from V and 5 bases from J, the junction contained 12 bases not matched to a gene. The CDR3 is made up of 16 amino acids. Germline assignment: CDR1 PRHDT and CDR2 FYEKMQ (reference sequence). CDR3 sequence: CASSPKGQGKWYGYTF. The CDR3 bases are TGTGCCAGCAGCCCGAAAGGACAGGGGAAATGGTATGGCTACACCTTC. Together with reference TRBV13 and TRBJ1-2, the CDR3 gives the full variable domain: AAGVIQSPRHLIKEKRETATLKCYPIPRHDTVYWYQQGPGQDPQFLISFYEKMQSDKGSIPDRFSAQQFSDYHSELNMSSLELGDSALYFCASSPKGQGKWYGYTFGSGTRLTVV.

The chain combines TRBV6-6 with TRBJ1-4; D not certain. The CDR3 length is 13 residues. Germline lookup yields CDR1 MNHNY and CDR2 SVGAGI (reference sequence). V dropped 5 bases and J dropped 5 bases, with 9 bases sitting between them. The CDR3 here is CASSLGLNEKLFF. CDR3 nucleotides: TGTGCCAGCAGTCTCGGACTCAATGAAAAACTGTTTTTT.

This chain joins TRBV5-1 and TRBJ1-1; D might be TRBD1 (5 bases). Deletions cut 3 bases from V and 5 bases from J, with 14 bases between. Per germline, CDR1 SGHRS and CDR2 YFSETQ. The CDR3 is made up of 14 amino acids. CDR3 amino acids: CASSSAPGETEAFF. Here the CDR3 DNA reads TGCGCCAGCAGCTCGGCTCCGGGGGAGACTGAAGCTTTCTTT.

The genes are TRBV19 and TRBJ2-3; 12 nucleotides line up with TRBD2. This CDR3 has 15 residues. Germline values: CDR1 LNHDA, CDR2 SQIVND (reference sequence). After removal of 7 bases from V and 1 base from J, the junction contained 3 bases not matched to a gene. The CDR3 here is CASTRTSGGTDTQYF. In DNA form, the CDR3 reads TGTGCCAGTACTCGGACTAGCGGGGGCACAGATACGCAGTATTTT. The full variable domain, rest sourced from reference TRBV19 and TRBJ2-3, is DGGITQSPKYLFRKEGQNVTLSCEQNLNHDAMYWYRQDPGQGLRLIYYSQIVNDFQKGDIAEGYSVSREKKESFPLTVTSAQKNPTAFYLCASTRTSGGTDTQYFGPGTRLTVL.

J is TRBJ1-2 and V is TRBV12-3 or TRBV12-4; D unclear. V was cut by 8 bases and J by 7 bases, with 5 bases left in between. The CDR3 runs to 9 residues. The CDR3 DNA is TGTGCCAGCGAGAGTGGCTACACCTTC. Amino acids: CASESGYTF.

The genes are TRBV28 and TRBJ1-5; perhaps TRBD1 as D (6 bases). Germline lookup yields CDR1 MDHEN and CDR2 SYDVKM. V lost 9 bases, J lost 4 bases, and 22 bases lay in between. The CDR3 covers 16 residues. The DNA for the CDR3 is TGTGCCAGTCCGCCCTCAACAGGGTTGGGGAATCAGCCCCAGCATTTT. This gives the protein CASPPSTGLGNQPQHF.

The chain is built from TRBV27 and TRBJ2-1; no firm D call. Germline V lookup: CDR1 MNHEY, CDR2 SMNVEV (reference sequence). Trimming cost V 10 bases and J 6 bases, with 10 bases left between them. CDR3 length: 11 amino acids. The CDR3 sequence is CAILTGNEQFF. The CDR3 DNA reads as TGTGCCATCCTAACGGGCAATGAGCAGTTCTTC.

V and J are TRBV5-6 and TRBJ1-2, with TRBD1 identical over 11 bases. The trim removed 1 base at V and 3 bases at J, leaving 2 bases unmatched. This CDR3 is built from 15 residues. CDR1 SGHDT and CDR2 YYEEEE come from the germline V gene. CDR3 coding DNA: TGTGCCAGCAGCTTGTGGGGACAGGGGGACTATGGCTACACCTTC. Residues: CASSLWGQGDYGYTF. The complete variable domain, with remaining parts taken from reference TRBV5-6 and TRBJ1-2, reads DAGVTQSPTHLIKTRGQQVTLRCSPKSGHDTVSWYQQALGQGPQFIFQYYEEEERQRGNFPDRFSGHQFPNYSSELNVNALLLGDSALYLCASSLWGQGDYGYTFGSGTRLTVV.

The CDR3 DNA sequence: TGTGCCAGCAGCCCCCGACTAGTCGGGGAGCTGTTTTTT. It specifies CASSPRLVGELFF. This chain connects TRBV7-2 to TRBJ2-2; TRBD2 might be the D (6 bases). In germline, CDR1 is SGHTA, CDR2 FQGNSA. This CDR3 contains 13 residues. V lost 5 bases and J 7 bases, leaving 11 bases between the germline ends.

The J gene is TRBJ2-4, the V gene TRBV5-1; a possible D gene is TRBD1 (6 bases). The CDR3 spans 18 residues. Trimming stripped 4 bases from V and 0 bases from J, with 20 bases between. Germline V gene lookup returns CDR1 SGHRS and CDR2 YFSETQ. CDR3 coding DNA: TGCGCCAGCAGCCACCCGACAGGTAAGGAACTAGCCAAAAACATTCAGTACTTC. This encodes CASSHPTGKELAKNIQYF. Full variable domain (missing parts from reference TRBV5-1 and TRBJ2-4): KAGVTQTPRYLIKTRGQQVTLSCSPISGHRSVSWYQQTPGQGLQFLFEYFSETQRNKGNFPGRFSGRQFSNSRSEMNVSTLELGDSALYLCASSHPTGKELAKNIQYFGAGTRLSVL.

The CDR3 DNA reads TGCGCCAGCAGCTATGGGGAGGGGCCCCAGCATTTT. It translates to CASSYGEGPQHF. The rearrangement joins TRBV5-1 to TRBJ1-5; D not certain. V was cut by 3 bases and J by 9 bases, with 10 bases left in between. The V gene's germline CDR1 is SGHRS and CDR2 YFSETQ. The CDR3 consists of 12 residues.

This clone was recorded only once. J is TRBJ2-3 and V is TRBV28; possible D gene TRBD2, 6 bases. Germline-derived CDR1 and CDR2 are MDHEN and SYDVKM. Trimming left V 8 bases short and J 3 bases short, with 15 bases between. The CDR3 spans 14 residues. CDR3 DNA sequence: TGTGCCAGCCTGCGGGGCCTTAGTACAGATACGCAGTATTTT. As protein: CASLRGLSTDTQYF. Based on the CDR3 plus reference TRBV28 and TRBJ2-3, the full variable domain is DVKVTQSSRYLVKRTGEKVFLECVQDMDHENMFWYRQDPGLGLRLIYFSYDVKMKEKGDIPEGYSVSREKKERFSLILESASTNQTSMYLCASLRGLSTDTQYFGPGTRLTVL.